The clone carrying this T cell receptor beta chain was seen a handful of times. The antigen remains unidentified. This CDR3 comprises 13 residues. Trimming removed 6 bases from V and 8 bases from J, with 14 bases in between. This specimen comes from a study of T-cell memory formation after mild COVID-19. Background on the study: Clusters were largely donor specific.

Constant-segment primers were used for 5'RACE, and the resulting TCR alpha and TCR beta cDNA libraries carried sample barcodes and UMIs. TCRdb re-derived calls from the 5' RACE reads in MiXCR, one entry per CDR3 protein. The table has approximately 580,000 distinct CDR3 sequences, around 21% seen once. Study results and caveats: Clones that contracted from day 15 to 85 were balanced CD4/CD8, while later expanders leaned CD4+. Contracting CD4+ clones sat mainly in CM and EM; CD8+ in EMRA.

The V call is TRBV12-3 or TRBV12-4, the J call TRBJ2-4, with D possibly being TRBD2 (6 bases). This sequence originates from an adult woman who had mild COVID-19 (a few samples of this study predate the infection). Cell type and time point are not known. Sequences were obtained from PBMCs or a T cell subset sorted from them (not recorded which). CDR3 residues: CASSSTSPDIQYF. DNA of the CDR3: TGTGCCAGCAGCTCTACTAGCCCAGACATTCAGTACTTC.